The TCR beta chain under discussion was sequenced for a study of blood T cell repertoires in COVID-19. Study-level background: Spain, Italy and the United States supplied samples that represented acute and convalescent COVID-19. The cDNA or gDNA used as material had been derived from T cells, B-cell-depleted T cells, or PBMCs.

This CDR3 spans 13 amino acids. Germline values: CDR1 MDHEN, CDR2 SYDVKM. V lost 2 bases and J lost 7, with 11 bases in between. This clone was seen once. Method: immunoSEQ multiplex PCR; TCRdb's copy keeps in-frame clones and lacks some. The table records some 270,000 clones, about 89% of them present only once. The chain combines TRBV28 with TRBJ1-2, with D hard to call. The receptor's source is a man aged 40-49 years with active or convalescent COVID-19. Sequencing input: peripheral blood. This CDR3 is CASSLEGAGGYTF. The DNA of the CDR3 is TGTGCCAGCAGTTTAGAGGGAGCTGGTGGCTACACCTTC.